This T cell receptor (beta chain) is from a study of blood T cell repertoires in COVID-19 (dated by TCRdb to about 2020). Background on the whole study: Samples covering the acute and convalescent phases of COVID-19 were provided by collaborators in the United States, Italy and Spain. The prospective study material was composed of cDNA or gDNA derived from T cells, B-cell-depleted T cells, or PBMCs. The dataset comprised deeply sampled blood TCRbeta repertoires from subjects exposed to, actively infected with, or recovered from COVID-19. The repertoires were made available in a free public database intended to serve as a resource for research on the immune response to SARS-CoV-2. Samples were obtained from the ongoing ImmuneRACE study (first 160 participants) and from 950 to 1,500 subjects provided by 6 global collaborators. Nearly every sample came with metadata listing a de-identified subject ID, COVID-19 status, age in years and sex. Where available, HLA class I and class II types were taken from metadata supplied by the sample provider and were not determined by assay-based typing. Overall results and qualifications from the work: How much clinical and demographic metadata was included differed by source and by participant, and the metadata was provided uncurated.

This clone has a handful of counts. There is no known antigen for this receptor. Base qualities are not recorded, but no much larger clone differs from it by a single base. CDR1 and CDR2 (MNHEY, SMNVEV) derive from the germline V gene (reference sequence). The V end loses 6 bases and the J end loses 0 bases, and a stretch of 18 bases separates them. The CDR3, from cysteine to phenylalanine, totals 16 residues. Kept here is only the CDR3 DNA, which spans 48 bases and is read in frame from base 1. The collaborating institutions used their own protocols to collect whole blood in K2EDTA tubes. For TCRbeta analysis, collaborators shipped samples as frozen whole blood, isolated PBMCs, or DNA extracted from either of those sample types. TCRbeta CDR3 regions were amplified from genomic DNA using the immunoSEQ Assay, a bias-controlled multiplex PCR. As for how the authors treated the data: Within the assay, amplification of reference gene primers was used to estimate how many nucleated cells each sample contained. To quantify the absolute abundance of each unique TCRbeta CDR3 rearrangement, sequence reads were collapsed and filtered. For each sample, productive Simpson clonality was calculated by taking the square root of Simpson's diversity index across productive rearrangements. The source is immuneACCESS, and TCRdb retained only in-frame sequences with V and J called. Part of the clones is not carried over; for the studies checked, unresolved V genes explain less than half of this, and the remainder is unexplained. Clone size and the V and J calls come from that table; the DNA yielded D and trimming. For this sample there are fewer than 250,000 clones; roughly 86% appear just once. Around 3% of the sample comes from the top ten.

This receptor was obtained from a man between 60 and 70 years old with acute or convalescent COVID-19. Sequenced input: peripheral blood. The rearranged chain carries TRBV27 and TRBJ2-7; tentative D gene TRBD2, with 6 bases matching. The DNA sequence reads TGTGCCAGCAGGGCCCTGTGGGGGGTACGCTCCTACGAGCAGTACTTC. The encoded protein is CASRALWGVRSYEQYF.